The rows below give T cell receptor beta chains drawn from one sample of a study of T-cell memory formation after mild COVID-19. Each CDR3 protein gets one entry after TCRdb re-called the 5' RACE reads with MiXCR. The table records around 300,000 distinct CDR3 sequences, about 13% of them present only once. Sample: PBMCs or a T cell subset sorted from them (not recorded which). All receptors derive from a man aged 18 to 29 who had mild COVID-19 (a few samples of this study predate the infection). Cell type and time point are not known. The CDR3 runs from the conserved cysteine through the conserved F or W. Each record gives: CDR3 length, clone size, J gene, V gene, D gene, CDR3 protein, CDR3 DNA. The D gene is left open where the match is weak. Clone size is given for some rows only: seen once, a few or many times, or a class if the clone is expanded.

length: 18; size: many; J: TRBJ2-1; V: TRBV4-1; D: .; CDR3: CASSTQLRGEIYYNEQFF; DNA: TGCGCCAGCAGCACCCAATTAAGGGGGGAGATTTACTACAATGAGCAGTTCTTC
length: 13; size: .; J: TRBJ1-2; V: TRBV4-3; D: TRBD1; CDR3: CASSQGQGTGYTF; DNA: TGCGCCAGCAGCCAAGGACAGGGTACTGGCTACACCTTC
length: 15; size: few; J: TRBJ2-1; V: TRBV12-3/TRBV12-4; D: TRBD2; CDR3: CASSLRGLAVNEQFF; DNA: TGTGCCAGCAGTTTAAGGGGACTAGCGGTAAATGAGCAGTTCTTC
length: 13; size: few; J: TRBJ2-1; V: TRBV10-3; D: .; CDR3: CAIGSPRPDEQFF; DNA: TGTGCCATCGGCAGTCCCCGTCCCGATGAGCAGTTCTTC
length: 14; size: .; J: TRBJ2-5; V: TRBV6-5; D: .; CDR3: CASSYLSQEETQYF; DNA: TGTGCCAGCAGTTACCTATCCCAGGAAGAGACCCAGTACTTC
length: 17; size: .; J: TRBJ1-2; V: TRBV19; D: TRBD1; CDR3: CASSILIDRGIDDGYTF; DNA: TGTGCCAGTAGTATTTTGATCGACAGGGGCATAGATGATGGCTACACCTTC
length: 15; size: .; J: TRBJ2-3; V: TRBV7-2; D: .; CDR3: CASCLTVVGTDTQYF; DNA: TGTGCCAGTTGCTTGACAGTTGTGGGGACAGATACGCAGTATTTT
length: 14; size: .; J: TRBJ2-7; V: TRBV12-3/TRBV12-4; D: .; CDR3: CASSLLGIPYEQYF; DNA: TGTGCCAGCAGTTTGCTGGGGATTCCCTACGAGCAGTACTTC
length: 15; size: .; J: TRBJ2-1; V: TRBV6-4; D: TRBD2; CDR3: CASSDRLAGLDEQFF; DNA: TGTGCCAGCAGTGATCGACTAGCGGGTCTGGATGAGCAGTTCTTC
length: 15; size: .; J: TRBJ1-5; V: TRBV15; D: TRBD1; CDR3: CATSREGQRNQPQHF; DNA: TGTGCCACCAGCAGAGAGGGACAGCGGAATCAGCCCCAGCATTTT
length: 14; size: few; J: TRBJ2-3; V: TRBV5-1; D: .; CDR3: CASSPRLSTDTQYF; DNA: TGCGCCAGCAGCCCTAGACTGAGCACAGATACGCAGTATTTT
length: 15; size: .; J: TRBJ2-5; V: TRBV7-3; D: .; CDR3: CASSPKQGGQETQYF; DNA: TGTGCCAGCAGCCCAAAGCAGGGGGGGCAAGAGACCCAGTACTTC
length: 11; size: .; J: TRBJ2-5; V: TRBV11-3; D: .; CDR3: CASMSSKTQYF; DNA: TGTGCCAGCATGAGCTCGAAGACCCAGTACTTC
length: 14; size: few; J: TRBJ1-1; V: TRBV5-1; D: .; CDR3: CASAEAGRPTEAFF; DNA: TGCGCCAGCGCTGAGGCAGGTCGCCCCACTGAAGCTTTCTTT
length: 13; size: few; J: TRBJ1-6; V: TRBV2; D: .; CDR3: CASRGTQNSPLHF; DNA: TGTGCCAGCAGAGGGACGCAGAATTCACCCCTCCACTTT
length: 13; size: few; J: TRBJ1-1; V: TRBV12-3/TRBV12-4; D: TRBD1; CDR3: CASRTGVGTEAFF; DNA: TGTGCCAGCAGGACAGGGGTGGGGACTGAAGCTTTCTTT
length: 14; size: .; J: TRBJ2-5; V: TRBV15; D: TRBD1; CDR3: CATSPRTGVETQYF; DNA: TGTGCCACCAGCCCACGGACAGGGGTGGAGACCCAGTACTTC
length: 16; size: few; J: TRBJ2-3; V: TRBV5-1; D: TRBD2; CDR3: CASSLGLAESTDTQYF; DNA: TGCGCCAGCAGCTTGGGACTAGCGGAGAGCACAGATACGCAGTATTTT
length: 14; size: few; J: TRBJ1-3; V: TRBV7-9; D: .; CDR3: CASSLDVSGNTIYF; DNA: TGTGCCAGCAGCTTAGACGTATCCGGAAACACCATATATTTT
length: 14; size: .; J: TRBJ2-7; V: TRBV19; D: .; CDR3: CASSFGTGGYEQYF; DNA: TGTGCCAGTAGTTTTGGGACCGGTGGCTACGAGCAGTACTTC
length: 14; size: few; J: TRBJ2-1; V: TRBV28; D: .; CDR3: CASIKKGSYNEQFF; DNA: TGTGCCAGCATAAAAAAGGGGTCCTACAATGAGCAGTTCTTC
length: 11; size: .; J: TRBJ1-2; V: TRBV7-9; D: .; CDR3: CASSKLWGYTF; DNA: TGTGCCAGCAGCAAATTGTGGGGCTACACCTTC
length: 19; size: .; J: TRBJ1-3; V: TRBV28; D: .; CDR3: CASTSLTWSPQSSGNTIYF; DNA: TGTGCCAGCACATCCCTCACCTGGTCTCCACAAAGCTCTGGAAACACCATATATTTT
length: 12; size: .; J: TRBJ1-4; V: TRBV2; D: .; CDR3: CASSVLDEKLFF; DNA: TGTGCCAGCAGTGTATTGGACGAAAAACTGTTTTTT
length: 13; size: .; J: TRBJ2-3; V: TRBV12-3/TRBV12-4; D: .; CDR3: CASSSSYTDTQYF; DNA: TGTGCCAGCAGTTCCTCCTACACAGATACGCAGTATTTT
length: 12; size: many; J: TRBJ2-5; V: TRBV29-1; D: .; CDR3: CSVDRGGETQYF; DNA: TGCAGCGTTGATCGAGGGGGAGAGACCCAGTACTTC
length: 12; size: .; J: TRBJ1-2; V: TRBV6-1; D: .; CDR3: CASWATAYGYTF; DNA: TGTGCCAGCTGGGCAACAGCCTATGGCTACACCTTC
length: 12; size: .; J: TRBJ1-5; V: TRBV29-1; D: .; CDR3: CSVGRDNQPQHF; DNA: TGCAGCGTTGGCAGGGACAATCAGCCCCAGCATTTT
length: 15; size: few; J: TRBJ1-5; V: TRBV12-3/TRBV12-4; D: TRBD1; CDR3: CASKVYRGSNQPQHF; DNA: TGTGCCAGCAAAGTTTACAGGGGTAGCAATCAGCCCCAGCATTTT
length: 15; size: .; J: TRBJ1-2; V: TRBV6-1; D: .; CDR3: CASSELFQADYGYTF; DNA: TGTGCCAGCAGTGAGCTTTTCCAGGCGGACTATGGCTACACCTTC
length: 13; size: many; J: TRBJ2-5; V: TRBV24-1; D: .; CDR3: CATSDTGRETQYF; DNA: TGTGCCACCAGTGATACAGGGAGGGAGACCCAGTACTTC
length: 11; size: .; J: TRBJ1-2; V: TRBV29-1; D: .; CDR3: CSVDDGDGYTF; DNA: TGCAGCGTTGACGACGGTGATGGCTACACCTTC
length: 12; size: few; J: TRBJ2-1; V: TRBV6-2/TRBV6-3; D: .; CDR3: CASSRELDEQFF; DNA: TGTGCCAGCAGCAGGGAGTTGGATGAGCAGTTCTTC
length: 14; size: few; J: TRBJ1-6; V: TRBV7-9; D: .; CDR3: CASSSRAAPSPLHF; DNA: TGTGCCAGCAGCTCCAGGGCGGCACCATCGCCCCTCCACTTT
length: 15; size: .; J: TRBJ1-1; V: TRBV7-9; D: .; CDR3: CASSSSTGLGFEAFF; DNA: TGTGCCAGCAGCTCCTCGACTGGTTTGGGGTTTGAAGCTTTCTTT
length: 15; size: .; J: TRBJ2-1; V: TRBV7-2; D: TRBD2; CDR3: CASSTPSGRYNEQFF; DNA: TGTGCCAGCAGCACCCCTAGCGGGAGATACAATGAGCAGTTCTTC
length: 16; size: .; J: TRBJ1-6; V: TRBV6-2/TRBV6-3; D: TRBD1; CDR3: CASSYPLQGANSPLHF; DNA: TGTGCCAGCAGTTACCCCTTACAGGGGGCGAATTCACCCCTCCACTTT
length: 13; size: .; J: TRBJ2-7; V: TRBV5-1; D: .; CDR3: CASSPRTDYEQYF; DNA: TGCGCCAGCAGCCCTCGGACAGACTACGAGCAGTACTTC
length: 16; size: .; J: TRBJ2-1; V: TRBV27; D: TRBD2; CDR3: CASSFRNSGNYNEQFF; DNA: TGTGCCAGCAGTTTTAGGAATAGCGGGAATTACAATGAGCAGTTCTTC
length: 16; size: few; J: TRBJ1-5; V: TRBV5-5; D: .; CDR3: CASSPLGGNSNQPQHF; DNA: TGTGCCAGCAGCCCTTTAGGCGGTAATAGCAATCAGCCCCAGCATTTT
length: 14; size: few; J: TRBJ2-5; V: TRBV20-1; D: TRBD1; CDR3: CSADNARGKETQYF; DNA: TGCAGTGCTGATAATGCCAGGGGGAAGGAGACCCAGTACTTC
length: 12; size: .; J: TRBJ2-5; V: TRBV5-1; D: TRBD1; CDR3: CASSAQGETQYF; DNA: TGCGCCAGCAGCGCACAGGGGGAGACCCAGTACTTC
length: 13; size: few; J: TRBJ2-7; V: TRBV6-6; D: .; CDR3: CASSHLGVLEQYF; DNA: TGTGCCAGCAGCCATTTAGGAGTCCTGGAGCAGTACTTC
length: 13; size: many; J: TRBJ1-1; V: TRBV20-1; D: .; CDR3: CSARPQGDTEAFF; DNA: TGCAGTGCTCGTCCACAGGGCGACACTGAAGCTTTCTTT
length: 14; size: .; J: TRBJ1-2; V: TRBV27; D: TRBD1; CDR3: CASSLDRGWSGYTF; DNA: TGTGCCAGCAGTTTAGACAGGGGGTGGTCTGGCTACACCTTC